The 19 T cell receptor beta chains listed next were all sequenced from one sample in a study of post-analysis software for immune sequencing data. Study results and limitations: Patients showed TRBV5-6, TRBV5-1 and TRBV20-1 among five TRBV segments more frequent than in controls.

Sequencing libraries made from TCR beta cDNA carried unique molecular identifiers. TCRdb processed the PCR reads anew with MiXCR; each CDR3 protein has one entry. Here the sample spans approximately 730,000 distinct CDR3 sequences, about 43% being singletons. No antigen has been identified for these receptors. The sample consisted of blood. The receptors shown here come from a girl aged 5 to 17 with multiple sclerosis.

This chain connects TRBV5-1 to TRBJ2-5; 10 nucleotides align to TRBD2. This CDR3 is built from 15 residues. Looked up from germline, CDR1 is SGHRS and CDR2 is YFSETQ. V shed 2 bases and J 11 bases; nucleotides not matched to a gene: 12. In DNA form, the CDR3 reads TGCGCCAGCAGCTTCATAGCGGGAGGTCGCGATGAGCAGTACTTC. Its translation is CASSFIAGGRDEQYF. Based on the CDR3 plus reference TRBV5-1 and TRBJ2-5, the full variable domain is KAGVTQTPRYLIKTRGQQVTLSCSPISGHRSVSWYQQTPGQGLQFLFEYFSETQRNKGNFPGRFSGRQFSNSRSEMNVSTLELGDSALYLCASSFIAGGRDEQYFGPGTRLLVL.

The genes are TRBV6-6 and TRBJ2-4; D might be TRBD2 (6 bases). The closer fit of TRBJ2-7 to the DNA end suggests the J call may be wrong. This CDR3 comprises 12 residues. From germline, CDR1 is MNHNY and CDR2 SVGAGI (reference sequence). The CDR3 here is CASSKDYYEQYF. CDR3 DNA sequence: TGTGCCAGCAGTAAGGACTACTACGAGCAGTACTTC.

The chain combines TRBV20-1 with TRBJ2-3; the D gene is possibly TRBD2 (5 bases). This CDR3 contains 16 residues. Germline CDR1 is DFQATT and CDR2 is SNEGSKA (reference sequence). V shed 6 bases and J shed 2 bases, with 21 bases lying between them. In nucleotides, the CDR3 is TGCAGTGCCGCCCCTCACCGGGAATCCCCCACAGATACGCAGTATTTT. Its protein product is CSAAPHRESPTDTQYF.

The chain uses TRBV6-5 and TRBJ2-1; tentative D call: TRBD2 (7 bases). With 3 bases removed from V and 6 bases from J, the gap between germline ends came to 15 bases. The CDR3 is 15 residues long. Germline V gene lookup returns CDR1 MNHEY and CDR2 SVGAGI. CDR3 nucleotides: TGTGCCAGCAGTTATGAGGGGGGGGTCGTCAATGAGCAGTTCTTC. The encoded protein is CASSYEGGVVNEQFF.

There are a few counts of this clonotype. This chain links TRBV20-1 with TRBJ2-1, with D perhaps given as TRBD1 or TRBD2 (5 bases each). Germline CDR1 DFQATT, CDR2 SNEGSKA (reference sequence). V lost 3 bases to trimming and J lost 9 bases, with 18 bases between them. The length of the CDR3 is 14 residues. CDR3 sequence (DNA): TGCAGTGCTAGCCATTTGGGGACGCCGGTTGAGCAGTTCTTC. Translating it yields CSASHLGTPVEQFF.

This clonotype was seen only a few times. The rearrangement uses TRBV20-1 and TRBJ2-5, with D possibly being TRBD1 (5 bases). This CDR3 has 14 residues. Germline V lookup: CDR1 DFQATT, CDR2 SNEGSKA (reference sequence). The ends were cut back, 3 bases at V and 4 bases at J, with 15 bases in the middle. The CDR3, as DNA: TGCAGTGCTAGGGCACAGGCGGAGAGAGAGACCCAGTACTTC. This sequence encodes CSARAQAERETQYF.

J is TRBJ2-5 and V is TRBV20-1, with 7 bases aligning to TRBD1. The CDR3 is 13 amino acids. The germline V gene has CDR1 DFQATT and CDR2 SNEGSKA (reference sequence). The junction had 4 bases not matched to a gene; V was cut back by 4 bases and J by 2 bases. In nucleotides, the CDR3 is TGCAGTGCTATTCCGGGACAGCAAGAGACCCAGTACTTC. Translated, it gives CSAIPGQQETQYF.

The chain employs TRBV29-1 and TRBJ2-7; D unclear. V was clipped by 4 bases and J by 2 bases, with 6 bases between them. The CDR3 has 11 amino acids. Germline V gene sequence: CDR1 SQVTM, CDR2 ANQGSEA. CDR3 sequence (DNA): TGCAGCGTTGGTAGTCCCTACGAGCAGTACTTC. Amino acids: CSVGSPYEQYF.

This clonotype was found a few times. The CDR3 nucleotides are TGCAGTGCTCCGAGGGGGGGTCCGGGCAATCAGCCCCAGCATTTT. Translated, it gives CSAPRGGPGNQPQHF. The J gene is TRBJ1-5, the V gene TRBV20-1; the D gene is possibly TRBD1 (6 bases). CDR3 length equals 15 residues. Germline V gene data show CDR1 as DFQATT and CDR2 as SNEGSKA (reference sequence). The V and J ends lost 5 bases and 2 bases respectively, with 16 bases between them.

V gene TRBV20-1 combines with J gene TRBJ2-3; 11 bases fit TRBD2. With V trimmed by 5 bases and J by 6 bases, 7 bases remained unmatched. CDR3 length equals 14 residues. Per germline, CDR1 DFQATT and CDR2 SNEGSKA (reference sequence). The CDR3 DNA reads TGCAGTGCTGATAGCGGGAGGGCCGAGGATACGCAGTATTTT. Amino acids: CSADSGRAEDTQYF.

The rearrangement uses TRBV7-2 and TRBJ2-1, with TRBD1 as a possible D gene (5 bases). The CDR3 sequence is 12 residues long. The germline gives CDR1 SGHTA, CDR2 FQGNSA. The V end lost 6 bases, the J end lost 7 bases, and 10 bases lay between the germline ends. The CDR3 is CASSNQGNEQFF. The DNA of the CDR3 is TGTGCCAGCAGTAATCAGGGTAATGAGCAGTTCTTC.

In this sample, this clonotype turned up a few times. The rearrangement joins TRBV6-7 to TRBJ2-7, with unresolved D. TRBV6-7 is an ORF, and what it does is uncertain. There are 16 residues in the CDR3. V was cut by 0 bases and J by 5 bases, with 17 bases left in between. The CDR3 sequence is CASSYSSRPPTHEQYF. Written as DNA, the CDR3 is TGTGCCAGCAGTTACTCGAGCAGGCCCCCAACGCACGAGCAGTACTTC.

In this sample, this clonotype turned up once. The chain is built from TRBV7-9 and TRBJ1-4, with unresolved D. The CDR3 loop spans 16 amino acids. Germline assignment: CDR1 SEHNR and CDR2 FQNEAQ (reference sequence). V dropped 5 bases and J dropped 6 bases, with 19 bases sitting between them. CDR3 region: CASSLEFDKADEKLFF. DNA of the CDR3: TGTGCCAGCAGCCTCGAGTTCGACAAGGCCGATGAAAAACTGTTTTTT.

This clonotype was found a few times. V is TRBV3-1 and J is TRBJ1-4, with 8 bases identical to TRBD1. CDR1 is LGHDT, CDR2 YNNKEL, per germline (reference sequence). This CDR3 has 17 residues. V lost 0 bases to trimming and J lost 4 bases; unmatched junction nucleotides: 7. CDR3 region: CASSQDHLDRVNEKLFF. CDR3 bases: TGTGCCAGCAGCCAAGATCACTTGGACAGGGTTAATGAAAAACTGTTTTTT.

CDR3 residues: CSARGDGTSGRAGHNEQFF. Written as DNA, the CDR3 is TGCAGTGCTAGAGGCGACGGGACTAGCGGGAGGGCGGGCCACAATGAGCAGTTCTTC. The rearrangement links TRBV20-1 to TRBJ2-1, with 16 bases matching TRBD2. The trim removed 1 base at V and 5 bases at J, leaving 11 bases unmatched. The CDR3 is made up of 19 amino acids. CDR1 DFQATT and CDR2 SNEGSKA come from the germline V gene (reference sequence).

This clonotype was observed a few times. This chain joins TRBV6-1 and TRBJ2-1; D unresolved. The CDR3 has 14 residues. V shed 2 bases and J shed 4 bases, with 9 bases lying between them. Germline lookup yields CDR1 MNHNS and CDR2 SASEGT. DNA of the CDR3: TGTGCCAGCAGTGAACGGATTCTATACAATGAGCAGTTCTTC. As protein: CASSERILYNEQFF.

This clonotype was detected a few times. CDR3 loop: CSASWDPKGTQYF. CDR3 in DNA: TGCAGTGCTAGTTGGGACCCTAAGGGGACCCAGTACTTC. This chain links TRBV20-1 with TRBJ2-5; either TRBD1 or TRBD2 may fit D (5 bases each). Trimming took 3 bases from V and 7 from J, leaving 15 bases between them. The germline CDR1 and CDR2 sequences are DFQATT and SNEGSKA (reference sequence). CDR3 length equals 13 residues.

This sequence joins TRBV12-3 or TRBV12-4 and TRBJ2-7; D unclear. V lost 0 bases to trimming and J lost 2 bases, with 8 bases between them. CDR3 size: 14 residues. In DNA, the CDR3 is TGTGCCAGCAGTTTAGCGAGACCCACCTACGAGCAGTACTTC. This sequence encodes CASSLARPTYEQYF.

This clonotype was seen a few times. This chain uses TRBV15 with TRBJ2-1, with D unclear. The CDR3 runs to 16 residues. Trimming took 0 bases from V and 1 from J, leaving 10 bases between them. CDR1 and CDR2 (germline): LNHNV, YYDKDF (reference sequence). The CDR3 loop is CATSREVGRSYNEQFF. CDR3 nucleotide sequence: TGTGCCACCAGCAGAGAGGTGGGCAGATCCTACAATGAGCAGTTCTTC.